One and the same sample provided the 19 T cell receptor beta chains below, sequenced in a study of T cell changes during pregnancy in multiple sclerosis (dated by TCRdb to the late 2010s). Libraries were built with the immunoSEQ multiplex PCR assay. Imported from immuneACCESS, the table was reduced by TCRdb to in-frame sequences with V and J called. These copies leave out some clones; in studies compared against another copy, an unresolved V gene accounts for under half, and the cause of the remainder is not known. This sample is represented by about 60,000 clones; 93% of them were singletons. The ten most abundant clones make up under 5% of the sample. Specimen: CD8+ T cells from peripheral blood mononuclear cells, collected in the second trimester of pregnancy. The receptors originated from a female donor with multiple sclerosis, enrolled in a pregnancy study.

The CDR3 bases are TGCGCCAGCAGTCGGGGTCGCCCCTTAGGCACAGATACGCAGTATTTT. It codes for CASSRGRPLGTDTQYF. This chain joins TRBV5-1 and TRBJ2-3, with D perhaps matching TRBD2 (5 bases). CDR3 size: 16 residues. V was shortened by 5 bases and J by 1 base, with 17 bases between the two germline ends. Germline CDR1 is SGHRS and CDR2 is YFSETQ.

V gene TRBV4-2 combines with J gene TRBJ2-3; 8 positions agree with TRBD2. V lost 1 base and J lost 0; bases outside the gene matches: 9. This CDR3 has 18 amino acids. Germline V gives CDR1 LGHNA, CDR2 YNFKEQ. The CDR3 loop reads CASSQAAGEWFSTDTQYF. The CDR3 bases are TGTGCCAGCAGCCAAGCAGCGGGGGAGTGGTTTAGCACAGATACGCAGTATTTT.

The chain is built from TRBV2 and TRBJ2-1, with 9 positions matching TRBD2. Germline V gives CDR1 SNHLY, CDR2 FYNNEI. The CDR3 runs to 18 residues. V lost 3 bases and J lost 7; bases outside the gene matches: 16. This chain's CDR3 is CASSDPATSGPERNEQFF. DNA for the CDR3: TGTGCCAGCAGTGATCCGGCGACTAGCGGCCCCGAGAGGAATGAGCAGTTCTTC. Using reference TRBV2 and TRBJ2-1 for the parts outside the CDR3, the full variable domain is EPEVTQTPSHQVTQMGQEVILRCVPISNHLYFYWYRQILGQKVEFLVSFYNNEISEKSEIFDDQFSVERPDGSNFTLKIRSTKLEDSAMYFCASSDPATSGPERNEQFFGPGTRLTVL.

In DNA form, the CDR3 reads TGCAGCGTTGACGGGACAGGGCACCGCACAGATACGCAGTATTTT. It translates to CSVDGTGHRTDTQYF. The V call is TRBV29-1, the J call TRBJ2-3, with 9 bases identical to TRBD1. With 3 bases clipped from V and 1 base from J, the junction kept 5 bases outside the gene matches. CDR1 and CDR2 from the germline V gene are SQVTM and ANQGSEA. This CDR3 contains 15 residues.

This sequence joins TRBV9 and TRBJ2-1, with 7 bases that match TRBD1. CDR1 and CDR2 (germline): SGDLS, YYNGEE. The CDR3 contains 14 residues. The J segment lost 5 bases and the V segment lost 3 bases, leaving 5 bases of the junction unmatched. CDR3 DNA sequence: TGTGCCAGCAGCGACAGGGGAGAAAACAATGAGCAGTTCTTC. Protein product: CASSDRGENNEQFF.

The chain recombines TRBV9 with TRBJ2-1; 7 bases line up with TRBD1. Germline CDR1 reads SGDLS; CDR2 reads YYNGEE. The trim removed 0 bases at V and 2 bases at J, leaving 5 bases unmatched. CDR3 length: 16 residues. Here the CDR3 DNA reads TGTGCCAGCAGCGTAGTAGGAAGGGGGCCCTACAATGAGCAGTTCTTC. It is translated as CASSVVGRGPYNEQFF.

The chain uses TRBV5-1 and TRBJ2-3; possible D gene TRBD2, 5 bases. Germline-derived CDR1 and CDR2 are SGHRS and YFSETQ. This CDR3 is 14 amino acids long. V shed 3 bases and J shed 9 bases, with 17 bases lying between them. The chain's CDR3 is CASSSDSVRETQYF. The CDR3 DNA reads as TGCGCCAGCAGCTCCGACTCGGTTAGGGAGACGCAGTATTTT.

The rearrangement joins TRBV5-8 to TRBJ1-5; possibly TRBD1 for D (5 bases). There are 13 residues in the CDR3. Germline CDR1 SGHTS, CDR2 YDEGEE. Trimming pared 6 bases from V and 7 bases from J, leaving 14 bases between. The CDR3 region is CASKKKGPQPQHF. CDR3 DNA sequence: TGTGCCAGCAAGAAAAAGGGGCCCCAGCCCCAGCATTTT.

The chain uses TRBV27 and TRBJ1-2; D remains ambiguous. Per the germline V gene, CDR1 is MNHEY and CDR2 is SMNVEV (reference sequence). V lost 3 bases and J 4 bases, leaving 12 bases between the germline ends. The CDR3 consists of 14 residues. The CDR3 nucleotides are TGTGCCAGCAGTTTTGGCAGTCCTGGCTATGGCTACACCTTC. Its protein is CASSFGSPGYGYTF.

This clone was observed a single time. The CDR3 spells CASTRDANYGYTF. The CDR3 region has the DNA TGTGCCAGCACCCGAGATGCTAACTATGGCTACACCTTC. The V and J genes are TRBV7-9 and TRBJ1-2; no clear D. This CDR3 spans 13 amino acids. Germline lookup yields CDR1 SEHNR and CDR2 FQNEAQ (reference sequence). V was trimmed by 7 bases and J by 0 bases, leaving 9 bases between them. The variable domain in full, with the rest retrieved from reference TRBV7-9 and TRBJ1-2, is DTGVSQNPRHKITKRGQNVTFRCDPISEHNRLYWYRQTLGQGPEFLTYFQNEAQLEKSRLLSDRFSAERPKGSFSTLEIQRTEQGDSAMYLCASTRDANYGYTFGSGTRLTVV.

This chain links TRBV2 with TRBJ1-1; D is ambiguous. The germline gives CDR1 SNHLY, CDR2 FYNNEI. This CDR3 region has 11 residues. V was cut by 8 bases and J by 7 bases, with 11 bases left in between. CDR3 sequence reads: CASLSRYEAFF. The CDR3 DNA sequence: TGTGCCAGCCTCAGCAGGTATGAAGCTTTCTTT.

This clone has a single count. This chain links TRBV10-2 with TRBJ2-7, with D perhaps TRBD2 (6 bases). Germline lookup yields CDR1 WSHSY and CDR2 SAAADI. The CDR3 extends over 14 amino acids. Trimming took 2 bases from V and 2 from J, leaving 10 bases between them. This chain's CDR3 is CASSELASPYEQYF. The CDR3 bases are TGCGCCAGCAGTGAGCTAGCGAGCCCCTACGAGCAGTACTTC.

The V and J genes are TRBV6-5 and TRBJ2-7; 7 positions match TRBD1. The CDR3 loop spans 14 amino acids. Trimming removed 6 bases from V and 3 bases from J; junction bases left unmatched: 8. Germline V lookup: CDR1 MNHEY, CDR2 SVGAGI. CDR3 region: CASSTTGQSYEQYF. The CDR3 DNA reads TGTGCCAGCAGCACAACGGGACAGAGCTACGAGCAGTACTTC.

The chain joins TRBV27 to TRBJ1-2, with D possibly TRBD1 on 6 matching bases. V lost 5 bases to trimming and J lost 8 bases, with 30 bases between them. The CDR3 sequence is 18 residues long. Per germline, CDR1 MNHEY and CDR2 SMNVEV (reference sequence). For the CDR3, the DNA is TGTGCCAGCAGTGAATACCGGGACACCCCCGAGCAAGGAGGCGGCTACACCTTC. Its protein is CASSEYRDTPEQGGGYTF.

J is TRBJ2-7 and V is TRBV6-1; a possible D gene is TRBD1 (6 bases). V lost 5 bases to trimming and J lost 5 bases, with 13 bases between them. The CDR3 loop spans 13 amino acids. Germline assignment: CDR1 MNHNS and CDR2 SASEGT. In nucleotides, the CDR3 is TGTGCCAGCAGTAGTTACAGGGAGAACGAGCAGTACTTC. It is translated as CASSSYRENEQYF.

This clone was seen only once. The genes are TRBV19 and TRBJ2-1, with 9 positions matching TRBD2. V was clipped by 0 bases and J by 6 bases; unmatched bases: 15. Germline CDR1 is LNHDA and CDR2 is SQIVND (reference sequence). The CDR3 loop spans 19 amino acids. In nucleotides, the CDR3 is TGTGCCAGTAGTATAGAGGGTAGCGGGAGATATAGTAAGGTCAATGAGCAGTTCTTC. Amino acid sequence: CASSIEGSGRYSKVNEQFF.

The V call is TRBV28, the J call TRBJ2-7; 7 bases align to TRBD1. With V trimmed by 3 bases and J by 3 bases, 11 bases remained unmatched. Germline CDR1 reads MDHEN; CDR2 reads SYDVKM. The CDR3 is 16 residues long. This chain's CDR3 is CASSFSGQSSFYEQYF. The CDR3 DNA sequence: TGTGCCAGCAGTTTCTCGGGACAGTCCTCCTTCTACGAGCAGTACTTC.

The rearrangement links TRBV6-1 to TRBJ2-1, with 8 bases aligning to TRBD2. V lost 4 bases to trimming and J lost 7 bases; unmatched junction nucleotides: 12. The germline V gene has CDR1 MNHNS and CDR2 SASEGT. This CDR3 contains 16 residues. The chain's CDR3 is CASSVSWGLESNEQFF. The CDR3, as DNA: TGTGCCAGCAGTGTTAGCTGGGGACTAGAGAGTAATGAGCAGTTCTTC.

CDR3 loop: CASSLQGQKNQPQHF. CDR3 coding DNA: TGTGCCAGCAGTTTACAAGGACAGAAAAATCAGCCCCAGCATTTT. The gene calls are TRBV28 and TRBJ1-5, with a possible D match to TRBD1 (6 bases). CDR1 and CDR2 from the germline V gene are MDHEN and SYDVKM. The CDR3 runs to 15 residues. Between the trimmed V and J ends, which lost 2 bases and 4 bases, there was a span of 12 bases.